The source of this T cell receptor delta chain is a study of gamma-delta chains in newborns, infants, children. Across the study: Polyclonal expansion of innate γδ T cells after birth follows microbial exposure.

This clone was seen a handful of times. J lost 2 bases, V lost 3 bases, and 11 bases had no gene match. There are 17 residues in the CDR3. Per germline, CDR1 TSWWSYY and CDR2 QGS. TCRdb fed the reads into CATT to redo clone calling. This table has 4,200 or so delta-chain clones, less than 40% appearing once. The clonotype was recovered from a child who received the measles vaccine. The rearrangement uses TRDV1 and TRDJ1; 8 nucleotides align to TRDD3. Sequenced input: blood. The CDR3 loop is CALGDFTRWGMTDKLIF. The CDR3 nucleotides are TGTGCTCTTGGGGATTTTACTAGGTGGGGGATGACCGATAAACTCATCTTT.